Here is one TCR beta chain with its context. CDR3 length: 14 amino acids. The V and J ends lost 6 bases and 5 bases, in that order; junction bases with no gene match: 5. Germline CDR1 reads LNHDA; CDR2 reads SQIVND (reference sequence). This sample was taken from a study of blood T cell repertoires in COVID-19. Assay used: immunoSEQ multiplex PCR; TCRdb lists only in-frame clones, some missing. The data hold 200,000 to 300,000 clones, with about 80% observed a single time. The TCR originated in a woman older than 75 with acute or convalescent COVID-19. The sample consisted of peripheral blood. The gene calls are TRBV19 and TRBJ2-2, with 8 bases lining up with TRBD2. The DNA for the CDR3 is TGTGCCAGTAGGGGACTAGTCCGGACCGGGGAGCTGTTTTTT. Translated: CASRGLVRTGELFF.